The sequence of this TCR beta chain was determined in a study of identical twins. Overall study findings and caveats: Recombination models fit unrelated individuals' TCR alpha sharing but underestimated twins'. Excess low generation probability was seen in twin-shared out-of-frame alpha sequences.

From the 5' RACE reads, TCRdb called clonotypes with MiXCR, one entry per CDR3 protein. The sample holds roughly 1.6 million distinct CDR3 sequences, around 29% seen once. This CDR3 region has 18 residues. V lost 0 bases, J lost 1 base, and 6 bases stayed unmatched. Germline CDR1 and CDR2: LNHNV and YYDKDF (reference sequence). This clonotype was observed a handful of times. As yet, its antigen is unknown. This chain uses TRBV15 with TRBJ2-3, with TRBD2 matching over 11 bases. Sequenced material: cord blood. The TCR was taken from a newborn girl in good health. The CDR3 bases are TGTGCCACCAGCAGAGATCACGTGACTAGCGGGGGCACAGATACGCAGTATTTT. Translated, it gives CATSRDHVTSGGTDTQYF.